This T cell receptor beta chain was sequenced during a study of identical twins. V dropped 2 bases and J dropped 0 bases, with 10 bases sitting between them. There are 16 residues in the CDR3. Germline assignment: CDR1 SSHAT and CDR2 FNYEAQ (reference sequence). A word on this clonotype: The target antigen is unknown.

TCRdb re-called the 5' RACE reads with MiXCR, one entry per CDR3 protein. The table records some 1,700,000 distinct CDR3 sequences, under 35% of them present only once. The study, taken as a whole, reports: Invariant populations such as MAIT and iNKT cells could partly muddle zero-insertion analyses. Fewer insertions were carried by abundant cord blood beta clonotypes, but none was seen in memory repertoires. Among out-of-frame alpha sequences shared by twins, low generation probability occurred in excess.

This clonotype originated in a newborn girl in good health. V and J are TRBV7-7 and TRBJ2-2; no firm D call. Material: cord blood. The CDR3 reads CASSLQAGSNTGELFF. DNA of the CDR3: TGTGCCAGCAGCTTACAGGCAGGCTCGAACACCGGGGAGCTGTTTTTT.